These T cell receptor beta chains were read from a single sample in a study of blood T cell repertoires in COVID-19. Method: immunoSEQ multiplex PCR; TCRdb's copy keeps in-frame clones and lacks some. The sample lists 250,000 or so clones; roughly 84% were seen once. The sample consisted of peripheral blood. The receptors shown here come from a woman aged 40 to 50 who had recovered from COVID-19. Both conserved end residues are trimmed from each CDR3. Fields, in order: clone size, V gene, J gene, CDR3 protein. Clone size is not always given. Where it is, it says once, few, many or a class for expanded clones.

clone size: NA
V gene: TRBV19
J gene: TRBJ1-5
CDR3 protein: ATKGGFNQPQH

clone size: NA
V gene: TRBV3-1/TRBV3-2
J gene: TRBJ2-2
CDR3 protein: ASSPGQGFTGELF

clone size: NA
V gene: TRBV24-1
J gene: TRBJ2-1
CDR3 protein: ATSDAHGSSYNEQF

clone size: NA
V gene: TRBV11-3
J gene: TRBJ2-1
CDR3 protein: ASSYVAGTYNEQF

clone size: NA
V gene: TRBV5-1
J gene: TRBJ2-7
CDR3 protein: ASSLGGGIHEQY

clone size: NA
V gene: TRBV6-1
J gene: TRBJ1-6
CDR3 protein: ASSEVGGTTSPLH

clone size: NA
V gene: TRBV25-1
J gene: TRBJ2-1
CDR3 protein: ASSEPGMTYNEQF

clone size: NA
V gene: TRBV7-6
J gene: TRBJ2-5
CDR3 protein: ASSPGLAGGQETQY

clone size: NA
V gene: TRBV2
J gene: TRBJ2-1
CDR3 protein: ASMGTSGGHGEQF

clone size: NA
V gene: TRBV6-4
J gene: TRBJ1-2
CDR3 protein: ASISGYT

clone size: once
V gene: TRBV2
J gene: TRBJ2-7
CDR3 protein: ASSELLSSYEQY

clone size: NA
V gene: TRBV5-1
J gene: TRBJ2-3
CDR3 protein: ASTHGGGGYTDTQY

clone size: NA
V gene: TRBV5-1
J gene: TRBJ2-1
CDR3 protein: ASSPRVGQGSDEQF

clone size: NA
V gene: TRBV6-5
J gene: TRBJ1-6
CDR3 protein: ASSRDRRDSPLH

clone size: NA
V gene: TRBV15
J gene: TRBJ1-3
CDR3 protein: ATSRDRQAVNTIY

clone size: NA
V gene: TRBV2
J gene: TRBJ2-1
CDR3 protein: ASPGTRAYDEQF

clone size: once
V gene: TRBV27
J gene: TRBJ2-7
CDR3 protein: ASSFWAGTYEQY

clone size: few
V gene: TRBV4-2
J gene: TRBJ1-3
CDR3 protein: ASSQVRTGTSGNTIY

clone size: NA
V gene: TRBV2
J gene: TRBJ2-3
CDR3 protein: ASNPTSGGRTDTQY

clone size: NA
V gene: TRBV27
J gene: TRBJ2-3
CDR3 protein: ASSLGLAASDTQY

clone size: once
V gene: TRBV5-1
J gene: TRBJ2-3
CDR3 protein: ASSFGGSKDTQY

clone size: NA
V gene: TRBV18
J gene: TRBJ2-7
CDR3 protein: ASSPPGWEGSYEQY

clone size: few
V gene: TRBV27
J gene: TRBJ1-1
CDR3 protein: AGHPGNVNTEAF

clone size: NA
V gene: TRBV3-1/TRBV3-2
J gene: TRBJ1-2
CDR3 protein: ASSHEWDRGGYT

clone size: NA
V gene: TRBV5-1
J gene: TRBJ2-3
CDR3 protein: ASSLGAGGVPSQY

clone size: few
V gene: TRBV11-2
J gene: TRBJ2-5
CDR3 protein: ASSLGTEETQY

clone size: NA
V gene: TRBV6-5
J gene: TRBJ1-2
CDR3 protein: ASLSGRGNYGYT

clone size: few
V gene: TRBV7-3
J gene: TRBJ1-1
CDR3 protein: ASSLTGGNTEAF

clone size: few
V gene: TRBV19
J gene: TRBJ1-5
CDR3 protein: ASMGLEGNQPQH

clone size: few
V gene: TRBV7-2
J gene: TRBJ2-1
CDR3 protein: ASSLTSGLYNEQF

clone size: few
V gene: TRBV11-2
J gene: TRBJ1-6
CDR3 protein: ASSLQGEVSPLH

clone size: NA
V gene: TRBV2
J gene: TRBJ2-2
CDR3 protein: ASRNRGAGELF

clone size: NA
V gene: TRBV28
J gene: TRBJ1-4
CDR3 protein: ASSLQGATNEKLF

clone size: NA
V gene: TRBV19
J gene: TRBJ1-1
CDR3 protein: ASRRDRGGTEAF

clone size: NA
V gene: TRBV2
J gene: TRBJ2-2
CDR3 protein: ASRRSPGAETGELF

clone size: NA
V gene: TRBV6-2/TRBV6-3
J gene: TRBJ1-5
CDR3 protein: ASSDTGSGQPQH

clone size: NA
V gene: TRBV18
J gene: TRBJ2-3
CDR3 protein: ASSLQGGDTQY

clone size: once
V gene: TRBV29-1
J gene: TRBJ1-3
CDR3 protein: SVAPDRVGNTIY

clone size: NA
V gene: TRBV14
J gene: TRBJ2-3
CDR3 protein: ASSLLLQLGGRTDTQY

clone size: NA
V gene: TRBV19
J gene: TRBJ1-5
CDR3 protein: ASSKGLRGDQPQH

clone size: NA
V gene: TRBV5-1
J gene: TRBJ2-2
CDR3 protein: ASSLQGRTGELF

clone size: once
V gene: TRBV6-4
J gene: TRBJ2-3
CDR3 protein: ASSEVTGADTQY

clone size: NA
V gene: TRBV5-4
J gene: TRBJ2-7
CDR3 protein: ASSLGPVASGGLAYEQY

clone size: once
V gene: TRBV4-1
J gene: TRBJ2-1
CDR3 protein: ASSQVLAGEQF

clone size: NA
V gene: TRBV2
J gene: TRBJ2-5
CDR3 protein: ASSDSSWQETQY

clone size: NA
V gene: TRBV6-6
J gene: TRBJ1-1
CDR3 protein: ASSLTTYTEAF

clone size: NA
V gene: TRBV28
J gene: TRBJ2-5
CDR3 protein: ASSGGRGWTQY

clone size: NA
V gene: TRBV5-1
J gene: TRBJ1-1
CDR3 protein: ATSGQLGTEAF

clone size: NA
V gene: TRBV6-1
J gene: TRBJ2-3
CDR3 protein: ASSEHREHTDTQY

clone size: NA
V gene: TRBV9
J gene: TRBJ1-2
CDR3 protein: ASSGGGYT

clone size: NA
V gene: TRBV6-1
J gene: TRBJ1-2
CDR3 protein: ASSEGNRANYGYT

clone size: NA
V gene: TRBV27
J gene: TRBJ1-5
CDR3 protein: ASSLRGADQPQH

clone size: NA
V gene: TRBV28
J gene: TRBJ1-4
CDR3 protein: ASRGGQVIDEKLF

clone size: NA
V gene: TRBV12-3/TRBV12-4
J gene: TRBJ2-5
CDR3 protein: ASSRGQGTQY

clone size: NA
V gene: TRBV6-5
J gene: TRBJ1-1
CDR3 protein: ASSYGPKVEAF

clone size: NA
V gene: TRBV6-5
J gene: TRBJ1-2
CDR3 protein: ASSPLAGYGYT

clone size: few
V gene: TRBV3-1/TRBV3-2
J gene: TRBJ1-2
CDR3 protein: ASSQDQLSHGYT

clone size: NA
V gene: TRBV6-6
J gene: TRBJ2-7
CDR3 protein: ASQRGGRSYEQY

clone size: NA
V gene: TRBV4-1
J gene: TRBJ2-1
CDR3 protein: ASSPRTGGSSEQF